This T cell receptor (beta chain) was observed in a study of human T cells and chemical hapten exposure. Whole-study results and caveats: The immune response of these alopecia patients might not match healthy individuals'.

TCRdb redid the calling of the RACE reads with MiXCR, one entry per CDR3 protein. The table records about 69,000 distinct CDR3 sequences, 9% to 12% of them present only once. The time point was: patch test 2, 6 weeks after DPC sensitization. Noted treatment: therapeutic diphenylcyclopropenone sensitization with weekly scalp DPC. Each donor was an alopecia patient between 18 and 70 years of age who qualified for DPC. The authors' total RNA extraction used unfractionated whole blood. In its sample, this clonotype was seen many times. Its antigen is currently unknown. The CDR3 length is 13 residues. Germline V gene sequence: CDR1 MNHNS, CDR2 SASEGT. V was shortened by 4 bases and J by 6 bases, with 10 bases between the two germline ends.

V and J are TRBV6-1 and TRBJ2-1; no firm D call. The TCR originated in a woman aged 45-59 years with alopecia areata. Some clones in this sample may be carry-over from other donors' samples. Sequencing was performed on whole blood, taken in connection with sensitization to the hapten diphenylcyclopropenone (DPC). CDR3 sequence: CASSVYLGNEQFF. CDR3 coding DNA: TGTGCCAGCAGTGTTTATCTGGGCAATGAGCAGTTCTTC.